This T cell receptor (beta chain) was captured in a study of brain metastases from non-small cell lung cancer. Study-wide findings and caveats: Compared with their matched primary tumors, around 60% of brain metastases showed expanded T-cell clones.

Trimming pared 0 bases from V and 0 bases from J, leaving 8 bases between. Germline V gives CDR1 SGHDT, CDR2 YYEEEE. CDR3 size: 15 residues. The data were produced by immunoSEQ multiplex PCR, yet TCRdb's version contains in-frame clones alone and is incomplete. Among roughly 720 clones listed, around 92% were seen once. Turning to this clone: The target antigen is unknown.

Sequenced sample: primary lung tumor tissue. The chain recombines TRBV5-6 with TRBJ2-3; D not certain. This sequence originates from a donor at least 40 years old with non-small cell lung cancer. The chain's CDR3 is CASSLEQLSTDTQYF. The CDR3 region has the DNA TGTGCCAGCAGCTTGGAGCAGCTAAGCACAGATACGCAGTATTTT.